This is a list of T cell receptor beta chains from one sample in a study of blood T cell repertoires in COVID-19. The table came from immunoSEQ multiplex PCR; TCRdb's copy has only in-frame clones and leaves some out. The repertoire holds roughly 100,000 clones, about 87% seen once, with around 14% in the top ten. Material for sequencing was peripheral blood. The receptors come from a man aged 45-60 years with acute or convalescent COVID-19. The CDR3 runs from the conserved cysteine through the conserved F or W. The order of the fields is clone size, J gene, V gene, D gene, CDR3 protein, CDR3 DNA. The D gene is left open where the match is weak. Size is omitted from some rows. Given values are once, few, many or a class for expanded clones.

once | TRBJ2-7 | TRBV6-2/TRBV6-3 | TRBD1 | CASSYPDRVESF | TGTGCCAGCAGTTACCCTGACAGGGTGGAGTCCTTC
- | TRBJ2-1 | TRBV9 | TRBD2 | CASSARLADYNEQFF | TGTGCCAGCAGCGCCCGACTAGCGGATTACAATGAGCAGTTCTTC
few | TRBJ1-1 | TRBV5-1 | - | CASSLGGLEAFF | TGCGCCAGCAGCTTGGGGGGACTTGAAGCTTTCTTT
- | TRBJ2-3 | TRBV28 | - | CASTGGGTDTQYF | TGTGCCAGTACAGGGGGGGGGACAGATACGCAGTATTTT
- | TRBJ1-6 | TRBV2 | TRBD1 | CASSPPGQGNSPLHF | TGTGCCAGCAGCCCCCCGGGACAGGGAAATTCACCCCTCCACTTT
- | TRBJ2-1 | TRBV29-1 | TRBD2 | CSVTNPRGVNEQFF | TGCAGCGTAACAAACCCCCGGGGGGTAAATGAGCAGTTCTTC
- | TRBJ2-1 | TRBV11-1 | TRBD1 | CASSPSRGQGYNEQFF | TGTGCCAGCAGCCCTTCCCGGGGACAGGGGTACAATGAGCAGTTCTTC
- | TRBJ2-1 | TRBV3-1/TRBV3-2 | - | CASSQTGYNEQFF | TGTGCCAGCAGCCAGACGGGGTACAATGAGCAGTTCTTC
- | TRBJ2-3 | TRBV29-1 | - | CSVQTTAPDTQYF | TGCAGCGTTCAGACTACCGCCCCAGATACGCAGTATTTT
- | TRBJ2-3 | TRBV7-6 | TRBD1 | CASSTGTGATDTQYF | TGTGCCAGCAGCACCGGGACAGGGGCCACAGATACGCAGTATTTT
- | TRBJ2-2 | TRBV5-4 | TRBD1 | CASSAGTGNTGELFF | TGTGCCAGCAGTGCCGGGACAGGGAACACCGGGGAGCTGTTTTTT
- | TRBJ2-3 | TRBV28 | TRBD2 | CASSLGLAGVGDTQYF | TGTGCCAGCAGCTTGGGACTAGCGGGAGTTGGAGATACGCAGTATTTT
- | TRBJ2-7 | TRBV5-4 | TRBD1 | CASSFGTGTYEQYF | TGTGCCAGCAGCTTCGGGACAGGGACCTACGAGCAGTACTTC
- | TRBJ1-1 | TRBV7-9 | TRBD1 | CASSKATGVSTEAFF | TGTGCCAGCAGCAAAGCGACAGGGGTAAGCACTGAAGCTTTCTTT
- | TRBJ1-2 | TRBV28 | TRBD1 | CASSGGQPTRLPNYGYTF | TGTGCCAGCAGCGGGGGACAGCCAACAAGACTTCCTAACTATGGCTACACCTTC
- | TRBJ2-5 | TRBV21-1 | - | CASEVRVWKETQYF | TGTGCCAGTGAGGTCAGGGTTTGGAAAGAGACCCAGTACTTC
- | TRBJ2-7 | TRBV4-2 | - | CASSQDLTGSYEQYF | TGTGCCAGCAGCCAAGATTTGACAGGCTCCTACGAGCAGTACTTC
once | TRBJ1-3 | TRBV6-5 | - | CASSNGKGNTIYF | TGTGCCAGCAGTAACGGGAAGGGAAACACCATATATTTT
- | TRBJ2-1 | TRBV7-9 | TRBD2 | CASSLGRLAGDVYNEQFF | TGTGCCAGCAGCTTAGGGAGACTAGCGGGAGATGTTTACAATGAGCAGTTCTTC
- | TRBJ1-5 | TRBV3-1/TRBV3-2 | - | CASSQGPGVRWPQHF | TGTGCCAGCAGCCAAGGGCCCGGGGTCCGTTGGCCCCAGCATTTT